This T cell receptor beta chain derives from a study of T cells after yellow fever vaccination. Looked up from germline, CDR1 is MNHNS and CDR2 is SASEGT. V was shortened by 0 bases and J by 6 bases, with 15 bases between the two germline ends. CDR3 length equals 16 residues. This clonotype was counted a few times. TCRdb processed the 5' RACE reads anew with MiXCR; each CDR3 protein has one entry. Among under 550,000 distinct CDR3 sequences listed, less than 25% were seen once. Sequencing used PBMCs, obtained more than 20 days after the first yellow fever vaccination. The source of this sequence is a young man who received the YFV17D yellow fever vaccine. The genes are TRBV6-1 and TRBJ2-1; no clear D gene. The CDR3 DNA follows: TGTGCCAGCAGTGAAGCCGCGGTCTTAATTCCCAATGAGCAGTTCTTC. Translation: CASSEAAVLIPNEQFF.